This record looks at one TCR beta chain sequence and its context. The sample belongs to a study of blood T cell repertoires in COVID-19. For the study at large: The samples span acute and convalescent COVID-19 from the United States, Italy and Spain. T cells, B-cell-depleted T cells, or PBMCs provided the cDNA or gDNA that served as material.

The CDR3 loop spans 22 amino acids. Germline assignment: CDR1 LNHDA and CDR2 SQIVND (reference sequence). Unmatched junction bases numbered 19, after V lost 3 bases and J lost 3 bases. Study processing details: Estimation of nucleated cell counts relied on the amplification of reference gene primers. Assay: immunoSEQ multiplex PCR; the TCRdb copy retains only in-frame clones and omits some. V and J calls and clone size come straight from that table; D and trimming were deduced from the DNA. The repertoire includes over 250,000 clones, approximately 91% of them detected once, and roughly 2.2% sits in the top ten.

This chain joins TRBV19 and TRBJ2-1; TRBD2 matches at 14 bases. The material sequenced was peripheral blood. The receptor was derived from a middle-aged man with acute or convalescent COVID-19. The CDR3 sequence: CASSIPGTSGGRKGAFYNEQFF. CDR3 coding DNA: TGTGCCAGTAGTATCCCCGGGACTAGCGGGGGTCGAAAAGGCGCCTTCTACAATGAGCAGTTCTTC. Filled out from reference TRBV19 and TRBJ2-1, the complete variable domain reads DGGITQSPKYLFRKEGQNVTLSCEQNLNHDAMYWYRQDPGQGLRLIYYSQIVNDFQKGDIAEGYSVSREKKESFPLTVTSAQKNPTAFYLCASSIPGTSGGRKGAFYNEQFFGPGTRLTVL.